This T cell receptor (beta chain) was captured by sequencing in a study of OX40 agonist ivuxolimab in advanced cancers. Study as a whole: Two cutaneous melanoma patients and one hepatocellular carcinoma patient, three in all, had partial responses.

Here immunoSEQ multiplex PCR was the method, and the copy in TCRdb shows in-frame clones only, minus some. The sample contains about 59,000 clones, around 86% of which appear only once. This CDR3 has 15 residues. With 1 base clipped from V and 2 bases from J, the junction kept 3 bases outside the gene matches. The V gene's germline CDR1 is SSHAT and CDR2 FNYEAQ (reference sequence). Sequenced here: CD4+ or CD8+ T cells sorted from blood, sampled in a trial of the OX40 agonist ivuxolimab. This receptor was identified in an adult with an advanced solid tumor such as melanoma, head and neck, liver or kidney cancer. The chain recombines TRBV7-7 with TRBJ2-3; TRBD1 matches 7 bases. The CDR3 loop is CASSLGTGYTDTQYF. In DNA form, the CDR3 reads TGTGCCAGCAGCTTAGGGACAGGATACACAGATACGCAGTATTTT.